These 12 T cell receptor beta chains were all obtained from the same sample, sequenced in a study of OX40 agonist ivuxolimab in advanced cancers. Some clones are missing from TCRdb's copy, which holds only in-frame ones; the method was immunoSEQ multiplex PCR. The sample shows about 97,000 clones, around 85% of them seen only once. The source was CD4+ or CD8+ T cells sorted from blood, collected in a trial of the OX40 agonist ivuxolimab. These receptors all stem from an adult with an advanced solid tumor such as melanoma, head and neck, liver or kidney cancer.

The genes are TRBV5-4 and TRBJ2-3; 7 bases agree with TRBD1. There are 14 residues in the CDR3. J was trimmed by 6 bases and V by 1 base; bases with no gene match: 5. Germline V gene lookup returns CDR1 SGHNT and CDR2 YYREEE (reference sequence). The CDR3 bases are TGTGCCAGCAGCTTGCTGGACAGGCCGGATACGCAGTATTTT. It codes for CASSLLDRPDTQYF.

The rearrangement links TRBV4-1 to TRBJ1-5, with D unresolved. CDR3 length: 13 residues. V was pared by 1 base and J by 2 bases, with 3 bases between. Germline CDR1 MGHRA, CDR2 YSYEKL. In nucleotides, the CDR3 is TGCGCCAGCAGCCAAGGCCGCAATCAGCCCCAGCATTTT. Its protein is CASSQGRNQPQHF.

V usage is TRBV30 and J usage is TRBJ2-7; TRBD2 aligns across 14 bases. In germline, CDR1 is GTSNPN, CDR2 SVGIG (reference sequence). The J segment lost 2 bases and the V segment lost 5 bases, leaving 2 bases of the junction unmatched. This CDR3 has 14 amino acids. The CDR3 loop is CAWGTSGGPYEQYF. Here the CDR3 DNA reads TGTGCCTGGGGGACTAGCGGGGGACCCTACGAGCAGTACTTC.

V usage is TRBV4-2 and J usage is TRBJ2-1; either TRBD1 or TRBD2 may supply D (5 bases each). V lost 0 bases and J 9 bases, leaving 21 bases between the germline ends. The CDR3 covers 17 residues. Germline V gene lookup returns CDR1 LGHNA and CDR2 YNFKEQ. The CDR3 coding sequence is TGTGCCAGCAGCCAAGATGCCCTTGGGGACCGGGTGAGTGAGCAGTTCTTC. Its protein is CASSQDALGDRVSEQFF.

As DNA, the CDR3 is TGTGCCAGTAGTCCTTCCAGGGGACGAGTCAACACTGAAGCTTTCTTT. Translation gives CASSPSRGRVNTEAFF. The chain couples TRBV19 to TRBJ1-1; perhaps TRBD1 as D (6 bases). The germline CDR1 and CDR2 sequences are LNHDA and SQIVND (reference sequence). The CDR3 is 16 residues long. Trimming took off 5 bases at V and 2 bases at J, with 18 bases between the two ends.

V usage is TRBV19 and J usage is TRBJ2-1, with TRBD2 identical over 13 bases. The CDR3 runs to 15 residues. Unmatched junction bases numbered 6, after V lost 7 bases and J lost 6 bases. Per germline, CDR1 LNHDA and CDR2 SQIVND (reference sequence). Here the CDR3 DNA reads TGTGCCAGTAAAACTAGCGGGAGGGTTGTCAATGAGCAGTTCTTC. This translates into CASKTSGRVVNEQFF.

The V call is TRBV19, the J call TRBJ1-1, with D possibly matching TRBD1 (5 bases). Germline values: CDR1 LNHDA, CDR2 SQIVND (reference sequence). The ends were cut back, 7 bases at V and 5 bases at J, with 17 bases in the middle. This CDR3 contains 14 residues. CDR3 DNA: TGTGCCAGTATCGAATCGGACACGAGGACTGAAGCTTTCTTT. Its translation is CASIESDTRTEAFF.

This clone has just a few counts. The DNA for the CDR3 is TGTGCCAGCAGCTTAGATGGAGGAAACACAGATACGCAGTATTTT. It yields the protein CASSLDGGNTDTQYF. V is TRBV11-2 and J is TRBJ2-3; D possibly corresponds to TRBD2 (5 bases). V lost 0 bases and J 2 bases, leaving 9 bases between the germline ends. In germline, CDR1 is SGHAT, CDR2 FQNNGV. CDR3 length: 15 amino acids.

The V call is TRBV6-5, the J call TRBJ1-6; D uncertain. Per germline, CDR1 MNHEY and CDR2 SVGAGI. Trimming cost V 2 bases and J 9 bases, with 14 bases left between them. The CDR3 is made up of 15 amino acids. The CDR3 DNA follows: TGTGCCAGCAGTTACCAGCCGGGCATGGGTTCACCCCTCCACTTT. Amino acid sequence: CASSYQPGMGSPLHF.

This clone was seen only a few times. The chain couples TRBV30 to TRBJ1-1; D gene uncertain. The CDR3 has 12 amino acids. V was pared by 3 bases and J by 3 bases, with 8 bases between. The germline V gene encodes CDR1 GTSNPN and CDR2 SVGIG (reference sequence). In DNA form, the CDR3 reads TGTGCCTGGAGGCGGGGTGACACTGAAGCTTTCTTT. Amino acid sequence: CAWRRGDTEAFF.

This rearrangement joins TRBV6-6 to TRBJ2-3; 8 nucleotides agree with TRBD1. The germline gives CDR1 MNHNY, CDR2 SVGAGI (reference sequence). The ends lost 2 bases at V and 2 bases at J; junction bases unmatched: 3. The CDR3 runs to 15 residues. The CDR3 nucleotides are TGTGCCAGCAGTTACGGGACAGGAACCACAGATACGCAGTATTTT. It codes for CASSYGTGTTDTQYF.

The sample holds a few counts of this clone. This chain uses TRBV29-1 with TRBJ1-1; unclear D gene. The V end lost 2 bases, the J end lost 1 base, and 5 bases lay between the germline ends. Germline assignment: CDR1 SQVTM and CDR2 ANQGSEA. This CDR3 is 12 amino acids long. The CDR3 protein is CSVERGNTEAFF. The CDR3 nucleotides are TGCAGCGTTGAACGAGGGAACACTGAAGCTTTCTTT.